Listed here are 21 T cell receptor beta chains from one sample, sequenced in a study of cytomegalovirus exposure and HLA in healthy donors. Assay: immunoSEQ multiplex PCR; the TCRdb copy retains only in-frame clones and omits some. The table records approximately 170,000 clones, roughly 89% of them present only once. Material for sequencing was PBMCs. The receptors come from a woman younger than 35 in good health and CMV-seropositive.

The chain carries TRBV7-2 and TRBJ2-3, with D possibly matching TRBD1 (6 bases). This CDR3 has 14 amino acids. From germline, CDR1 is SGHTA and CDR2 FQGNSA. The V gene lost 2 bases and the J gene lost 3 bases, with 9 bases spanning the gap. The CDR3 loop is CASSLTGKTDTQYF. CDR3 in DNA: TGTGCCAGCAGCTTAACAGGGAAGACAGATACGCAGTATTTT.

The chain employs TRBV15 and TRBJ2-7, with 9 bases aligning to TRBD2. This CDR3 is 15 amino acids long. After removal of 0 bases from V and 7 bases from J, the junction contained 7 bases not matched to a gene. Per germline, CDR1 LNHNV and CDR2 YYDKDF (reference sequence). The CDR3 DNA is TGTGCCACCAGCAGAGATCCTCTAGCGGGGAGGGAGCAGTACTTC. Translating gives CATSRDPLAGREQYF. Drawing the rest from reference TRBV15 and TRBJ2-7, the complete variable domain is DAMVIQNPRYQVTQFGKPVTLSCSQTLNHNVMYWYQQKSSQAPKLLFHYYDKDFNNEADTPDNFQSRRPNTSFCFLDIRSPGLGDTAMYLCATSRDPLAGREQYFGPGTRLTVT.

The V gene is TRBV27, the J gene TRBJ2-7; possibly TRBD1 for D (6 bases). The CDR3 is 13 amino acids. Trimming shortened V by 7 bases and J by 0 bases, and 10 bases separated the two germline ends. CDR1 and CDR2 from the germline V gene are MNHEY and SMNVEV (reference sequence). DNA of the CDR3: TGTGCCAGCAAGGCAGGGGACTCCTACGAGCAGTACTTC. Translating it yields CASKAGDSYEQYF.

J is TRBJ2-7 and V is TRBV2, with TRBD2 identical over 10 bases. The CDR3 has 16 residues. V gave up 4 bases and J gave up 10 bases; unmatched junction bases: 16. Germline V lookup: CDR1 SNHLY, CDR2 FYNNEI. DNA for the CDR3: TGTGCCAGCAGTGGTCCCGGGACTAGCGACGGAAGAGAACAGTACTTC. It yields the protein CASSGPGTSDGREQYF. Filled out from reference TRBV2 and TRBJ2-7, the complete variable domain reads EPEVTQTPSHQVTQMGQEVILRCVPISNHLYFYWYRQILGQKVEFLVSFYNNEISEKSEIFDDQFSVERPDGSNFTLKIRSTKLEDSAMYFCASSGPGTSDGREQYFGPGTRLTVT.

The chain is built from TRBV15 and TRBJ1-2; D may be TRBD1 (5 bases). CDR3 length equals 16 residues. The V end was cut by 0 bases, the J end by 6 bases, with 17 bases between. CDR1 is LNHNV and CDR2 is YYDKDF in the germline V gene (reference sequence). The CDR3 DNA is TGTGCCACCAGCAGAGATCCGGGCAGGGACTTTAATGGCTACACCTTC. As protein: CATSRDPGRDFNGYTF.

V is TRBV7-6 and J is TRBJ1-1; 7 nucleotides match TRBD1. Germline CDR1 and CDR2: SGHVS and FNYEAQ. With 1 base clipped from V and 3 bases from J, the junction kept 8 bases outside the gene matches. The CDR3 has 16 amino acids. The CDR3 spells CASSLVPQGLDTEAFF. CDR3 coding DNA: TGTGCCAGCAGCTTAGTTCCACAGGGGCTAGACACTGAAGCTTTCTTT.

J is TRBJ2-1 and V is TRBV19; 8 nucleotides line up with TRBD2. V dropped 6 bases and J dropped 2; count of bases not matched to a gene: 3. Germline V gives CDR1 LNHDA, CDR2 SQIVND (reference sequence). This CDR3 has 14 residues. In DNA, the CDR3 is TGTGCCAGTAGCGGGAGGGCCGCCTACAATGAGCAGTTCTTC. Translation gives CASSGRAAYNEQFF. The full variable domain, completed using reference TRBV19 and TRBJ2-1, is DGGITQSPKYLFRKEGQNVTLSCEQNLNHDAMYWYRQDPGQGLRLIYYSQIVNDFQKGDIAEGYSVSREKKESFPLTVTSAQKNPTAFYLCASSGRAAYNEQFFGPGTRLTVL.

V gene TRBV6-1 combines with J gene TRBJ2-5; 8 bases are a match to TRBD2. The CDR3 totals 20 residues. Germline values: CDR1 MNHNS, CDR2 SASEGT. With 0 bases clipped from V and 10 bases from J, the junction kept 25 bases outside the gene matches. The DNA for the CDR3 is TGTGCCAGCAGTGAAGCCGATTGGGCGGGAGGCTCGCCCACTTATGGGGTCCAGTACTTC. It encodes CASSEADWAGGSPTYGVQYF.

V usage is TRBV5-1 and J usage is TRBJ2-7, with 8 bases identical to TRBD1. The length of the CDR3 is 14 residues. Germline CDR1 and CDR2: SGHRS and YFSETQ. Trimming at V came to 0 bases and at J to 3 bases, leaving 2 bases not matched to a gene. The CDR3 loop reads CASSLGTGGYEQYF. In nucleotides, the CDR3 is TGCGCCAGCAGCTTGGGAACAGGGGGCTACGAGCAGTACTTC.

The chain couples TRBV28 to TRBJ2-6, with D possibly matching TRBD1 (5 bases). The CDR3 sequence is 15 residues long. The germline V and J ends were trimmed by 5 bases and 4 bases, with 12 bases remaining between them. The V gene's germline CDR1 is MDHEN and CDR2 SYDVKM. The CDR3 DNA reads TGTGCCAGCAGTCCCCAGGGTCCCGGGGCCAACGTCCTGACTTTC. Protein: CASSPQGPGANVLTF. The full variable domain, completed using reference TRBV28 and TRBJ2-6, is DVKVTQSSRYLVKRTGEKVFLECVQDMDHENMFWYRQDPGLGLRLIYFSYDVKMKEKGDIPEGYSVSREKKERFSLILESASTNQTSMYLCASSPQGPGANVLTFGAGSRLTVL.

In DNA form, the CDR3 reads TGTGCCAGCAGCTTGCGGGGGGGGAACACCGGGGAGCTGTTTTTT. Amino acids: CASSLRGGNTGELFF. V is TRBV11-2 and J is TRBJ2-2; TRBD2 matches 9 bases. Germline assignment: CDR1 SGHAT and CDR2 FQNNGV. The CDR3 is 15 residues long. The trim removed 3 bases at V and 1 base at J, leaving 0 bases unmatched.

This chain links TRBV5-1 with TRBJ2-7, with 14 bases fitting TRBD2. Unmatched junction bases numbered 3, after V lost 4 bases and J lost 3 bases. The CDR3 contains 15 residues. Per the germline V gene, CDR1 is SGHRS and CDR2 is YFSETQ. CDR3 region: CASSAGLAGVYEQYF. The CDR3 DNA reads as TGCGCCAGCAGCGCGGGACTAGCGGGAGTCTACGAGCAGTACTTC.

CDR3 DNA sequence: TGTGCCAGCAGGACAGCGGGGGCCTCCTACGAGCAGTACTTC. This encodes CASRTAGASYEQYF. This sequence joins TRBV6-5 and TRBJ2-7; 8 bases are shared with TRBD2. The trim removed 6 bases at V and 0 bases at J, leaving 4 bases unmatched. This CDR3 region has 14 residues. CDR1 and CDR2 from the germline V gene are MNHEY and SVGAGI.

This chain links TRBV27 with TRBJ2-7; TRBD1 agrees at 8 bases. The trim removed 2 bases at V and 5 bases at J, leaving 20 bases unmatched. This CDR3 is 19 amino acids long. CDR1 is MNHEY, CDR2 SMNVEV, per germline (reference sequence). The CDR3 nucleotides read TGTGCCAGCAGTTTACCCCCCAGGACAGGGTCGACCCGGGTCCACGAGCAGTACTTC. It encodes CASSLPPRTGSTRVHEQYF.

J is TRBJ1-2 and V is TRBV19; 7 nucleotides match TRBD1. The trim removed 10 bases at V and 3 bases at J, leaving 5 bases unmatched. Germline values: CDR1 LNHDA, CDR2 SQIVND (reference sequence). This CDR3 region has 12 residues. As DNA, the CDR3 is TGTGCCACCAGAGACAGGGACTATGGCTACACCTTC. Translated: CATRDRDYGYTF.

The chain couples TRBV5-1 to TRBJ1-2; D is undetermined. V dropped 2 bases and J dropped 0 bases, with 17 bases sitting between them. This CDR3 spans 17 amino acids. In germline, CDR1 is SGHRS, CDR2 YFSETQ. CDR3 residues: CASSFYFGEITNYGYTF. In DNA form, the CDR3 reads TGCGCCAGCAGCTTTTATTTCGGAGAAATAACTAACTATGGCTACACCTTC.

The chain joins TRBV5-8 to TRBJ1-4; possibly TRBD1 for D (5 bases). The V end lost 2 bases, the J end lost 7 bases, and 15 bases lay between the germline ends. The germline gives CDR1 SGHTS, CDR2 YDEGEE. CDR3 length: 15 amino acids. The CDR3 coding sequence is TGTGCCAGCAGCTTAGCAGGGACTAGTATTGAAAAACTGTTTTTT. Protein: CASSLAGTSIEKLFF.

This chain connects TRBV11-2 to TRBJ1-2; D uncertain. The CDR3 covers 12 residues. Trimming cost V 5 bases and J 7 bases, with 11 bases left between them. In germline, CDR1 is SGHAT, CDR2 FQNNGV. CDR3 protein: CASSPPGFGYTF. The CDR3 coding sequence is TGTGCCAGCAGCCCACCCGGTTTTGGCTACACCTTC.

V and J are TRBV5-6 and TRBJ1-1; D might be TRBD1 (5 bases). The CDR3 has 15 amino acids. Germline V CDR1 and CDR2: SGHDT, YYEEEE. Trimming removed 2 bases from V and 5 bases from J, with 16 bases in between. CDR3: CASSFPGGVVTEAFF. In DNA form, the CDR3 reads TGTGCCAGCAGCTTTCCTGGGGGGGTCGTTACTGAAGCTTTCTTT.

The CDR3 loop is CSAYTGMGADTQYF. DNA for the CDR3: TGCAGCGCCTACACAGGGATGGGCGCAGATACGCAGTATTTT. The chain recombines TRBV29-1 with TRBJ2-3, with D tentatively TRBD1 (6 bases). V lost 7 bases to trimming and J lost 4 bases, with 18 bases between them. CDR1 is SQVTM, CDR2 ANQGSEA, per germline. The CDR3 is made up of 14 amino acids.

The chain joins TRBV10-3 to TRBJ2-7, with 12 bases aligning to TRBD2. Unmatched junction bases numbered 8, after V lost 6 bases and J lost 2 bases. The length of the CDR3 is 16 residues. The germline gives CDR1 ENHRY, CDR2 SYGVKD. The CDR3 region has the DNA TGTGCCATCAGGGAACCGAGGACTAGCGGGACCTACGAGCAGTACTTC. Its translation is CAIREPRTSGTYEQYF.